The 7 T cell receptor beta chains given below trace back to one sample, sequenced in a study of CD8 T cells in ankylosing spondylitis. One entry per CDR3 protein results from TCRdb running MiXCR on the 5' RACE reads. The data contain roughly 260,000 distinct CDR3 sequences, over 15% of them singletons. The sample comprised blood, either unsorted or a sorted T cell fraction (not recorded which). Every receptor here comes from a male donor with ankylosing spondylitis or in good health (not recorded which).

The chain's CDR3 is CATSRDGGNQPQHF. CDR3 DNA: TGTGCCACCAGCAGGGACGGGGGCAATCAGCCCCAGCATTTT. The J gene is TRBJ1-5, the V gene TRBV15; D is ambiguous. The CDR3 spans 14 residues. V shed 3 bases and J shed 2 bases, with 8 bases lying between them. Germline-derived CDR1 and CDR2 are LNHNV and YYDKDF (reference sequence). The full variable domain, its missing parts supplied by reference TRBV15 and TRBJ1-5, is DAMVIQNPRYQVTQFGKPVTLSCSQTLNHNVMYWYQQKSSQAPKLLFHYYDKDFNNEADTPDNFQSRRPNTSFCFLDIRSPGLGDTAMYLCATSRDGGNQPQHFGDGTRLSIL.

This clonotype came up a few times. The CDR3 is CASSNPAGELFF. The CDR3 DNA reads TGTGCCAGCAGTAACCCTGCCGGGGAGCTGTTTTTT. This sequence joins TRBV27 and TRBJ2-2, with D unclear. The germline gives CDR1 MNHEY, CDR2 SMNVEV (reference sequence). The V end was cut by 5 bases, the J end by 6 bases, with 7 bases between. This CDR3 region has 12 residues.

This clonotype was seen at least ten times. The chain combines TRBV20-1 with TRBJ2-7; D is tentatively TRBD1 or TRBD2 (6 bases each). V was shortened by 2 bases and J by 7 bases, with 21 bases between the two germline ends. Per the germline V gene, CDR1 is DFQATT and CDR2 is SNEGSKA (reference sequence). This CDR3 region has 15 residues. The DNA of the CDR3 is TGCAGTGCTAGACCCCGGGGGCCGGGGGTCAGGGAGCAGTACGTC. This sequence encodes CSARPRGPGVREQYV.

The rearrangement uses TRBV5-1 and TRBJ2-3, with D perhaps assigned TRBD1 or TRBD2 (5 bases each). The CDR3 loop spans 14 amino acids. Germline-derived CDR1 and CDR2 are SGHRS and YFSETQ. V lost 5 bases, J lost 4 bases, and 14 bases lay in between. The CDR3 region has the DNA TGCGCCAGCAGGTACGGGACGAAGGCAGATACGCAGTATTTT. Protein: CASRYGTKADTQYF.

This clonotype was counted a few times. The CDR3 is CSAIPREMGGGRPQYF. As DNA, the CDR3 is TGCAGTGCCATCCCCCGGGAGATGGGCGGGGGGAGGCCCCAGTACTTC. The chain carries TRBV20-1 and TRBJ2-5; TRBD2 aligns across 8 bases. This CDR3 comprises 16 residues. J gave up 9 bases and V 6 bases, and 21 bases lay outside the gene matches. Germline CDR1 DFQATT, CDR2 SNEGSKA (reference sequence).

The V call is TRBV29-1, the J call TRBJ1-1; D perhaps matches TRBD1 (6 bases). CDR3 length equals 15 residues. V lost 3 bases and J 0 bases, leaving 14 bases between the germline ends. Germline V lookup: CDR1 SQVTM, CDR2 ANQGSEA. This chain's CDR3 is CSVEGGWGLNTEAFF. The CDR3, as DNA: TGCAGCGTTGAGGGAGGGTGGGGGCTGAACACTGAAGCTTTCTTT. The whole variable domain, filled in from reference TRBV29-1 and TRBJ1-1, reads SAVISQKPSRDICQRGTSLTIQCQVDSQVTMMFWYRQQPGQSLTLIATANQGSEATYESGFVIDKFPISRPNLTFSTLTVSNMSPEDSSIYLCSVEGGWGLNTEAFFGQGTRLTVV.

In this sample, this clonotype turned up once. The J gene is TRBJ1-2, the V gene TRBV10-3; D might be TRBD1 (6 bases). From germline, CDR1 is ENHRY and CDR2 SYGVKD. V was trimmed by 3 bases and J by 4 bases, leaving 9 bases between them. The CDR3 extends over 13 amino acids. The CDR3 is CAISDPDSYGYTF. The CDR3 DNA reads as TGTGCCATCAGTGATCCGGACAGCTATGGCTACACCTTC.